These 20 T cell receptor beta chains share one sample of origin, sequenced in a study of chemoradiotherapy in HPV16-positive cancers. Produced via immunoSEQ multiplex PCR; TCRdb's table is partial and in-frame only. Seen here are around 12,000 clones, about 80% observed once, and the top ten hold about 1.5%. Sampling was carried out from a patient who underwent chemoradiotherapy. The source of these receptors is a human donor with HPV-associated anogenital cancer.

This sequence joins TRBV6-1 and TRBJ1-5, with 11 bases that match TRBD1. There are 13 residues in the CDR3. Germline CDR1 MNHNS, CDR2 SASEGT. Losses at the gene ends were 8 bases for V and 5 bases for J; bases not matched to a gene: 2. The CDR3 sequence is CASRDRGDQPQHF. DNA of the CDR3: TGTGCCAGCCGGGACAGGGGGGATCAGCCCCAGCATTTT.

This chain uses TRBV28 with TRBJ1-5, with D possibly being TRBD1 (6 bases). V shed 5 bases and J shed 2 bases, with 10 bases lying between them. The V gene's germline CDR1 is MDHEN and CDR2 SYDVKM. The CDR3 length is 14 residues. The CDR3 loop reads CASSHRVGNQPQHF. For the CDR3, the DNA is TGTGCCAGCAGTCACAGGGTGGGCAATCAGCCCCAGCATTTT.

Written as DNA, the CDR3 is TGCGCCGTCAGGCTTTGGTCCCGAACCCGTAATCAGCCCCAGCATTTT. It specifies CAVRLWSRTRNQPQHF. The chain is built from TRBV5-1 and TRBJ1-5; no clear D. Per the germline V gene, CDR1 is SGHRS and CDR2 is YFSETQ. This CDR3 has 16 residues. Trimming took 10 bases from V and 4 from J, leaving 24 bases between them.

The chain links TRBV2 to TRBJ1-1; D call uncertain. There are 11 residues in the CDR3. V gave up 6 bases and J gave up 10 bases, with 12 bases separating them. Germline CDR1 SNHLY, CDR2 FYNNEI. The CDR3 coding sequence is TGTGCCAGCAGCCAGGAACGAAGAGCTTTCTTT. It translates to CASSQERRAFF.

The V call is TRBV6-5, the J call TRBJ1-3, with D maybe TRBD1 (6 bases). Trimming removed 2 bases from V and 4 bases from J, with 15 bases in between. The CDR3 spans 16 residues. Per germline, CDR1 MNHEY and CDR2 SVGAGI. CDR3 loop: CASSYAGGQPGNTIYF. For the CDR3, the DNA is TGTGCCAGCAGTTACGCCGGGGGGCAGCCAGGAAACACCATATATTTT.

This chain connects TRBV18 to TRBJ2-1; 9 bases map to TRBD1. CDR1 KGHSH and CDR2 LQKENI come from the germline V gene. V gave up 1 base and J gave up 6 bases; unmatched junction bases: 4. The CDR3 extends over 15 amino acids. CDR3 amino acids: CASSPLGDRANEQFF. The CDR3 DNA sequence: TGTGCCAGCTCACCACTCGGGGACAGGGCCAATGAGCAGTTCTTC.

In this sample, this clone turned up a few times. The V and J genes are TRBV19 and TRBJ1-2; no definite D call. The CDR3 is 12 residues long. V was trimmed by 3 bases and J by 6 bases, leaving 8 bases between them. Per the germline V gene, CDR1 is LNHDA and CDR2 is SQIVND (reference sequence). CDR3 DNA sequence: TGTGCCAGTAGTATCACCAGGAATGGCTACACCTTC. It is translated as CASSITRNGYTF. Based on the CDR3 plus reference TRBV19 and TRBJ1-2, the full variable domain is DGGITQSPKYLFRKEGQNVTLSCEQNLNHDAMYWYRQDPGQGLRLIYYSQIVNDFQKGDIAEGYSVSREKKESFPLTVTSAQKNPTAFYLCASSITRNGYTFGSGTRLTVV.

The rearrangement uses TRBV19 and TRBJ2-1; 7 positions agree with TRBD1. The CDR3 spans 17 residues. Looked up from germline, CDR1 is LNHDA and CDR2 is SQIVND (reference sequence). V lost 3 bases, J lost 3 bases, and 11 bases stayed unmatched. CDR3 loop: CASSIGFGTEFYNEQFF. CDR3 sequence (DNA): TGTGCCAGTAGTATTGGCTTCGGGACAGAATTCTACAATGAGCAGTTCTTC.

The V call is TRBV10-3, the J call TRBJ2-5; TRBD1 might be the D (6 bases). The germline CDR1 and CDR2 sequences are ENHRY and SYGVKD. The CDR3 has 13 amino acids. V was pared by 3 bases and J by 4 bases, with 9 bases between. CDR3 protein: CAISELGGETQYF. The CDR3 region has the DNA TGTGCCATCAGTGAACTAGGGGGAGAGACCCAGTACTTC.

This clone was recorded a few times. The gene calls are TRBV5-6 and TRBJ1-2, with D maybe TRBD1 (6 bases). The CDR3 contains 14 residues. V gave up 0 bases and J gave up 6 bases, with 12 bases separating them. Germline CDR1 reads SGHDT; CDR2 reads YYEEEE. Here the CDR3 DNA reads TGTGCCAGCAGCTTGGACGACAGGTCGAATGGCTACACCTTC. It specifies CASSLDDRSNGYTF.

The chain employs TRBV5-1 and TRBJ2-5, with 11 bases aligning to TRBD2. The germline V gene encodes CDR1 SGHRS and CDR2 YFSETQ. There are 17 residues in the CDR3. V lost 1 base and J lost 3; bases outside the gene matches: 8. CDR3 in amino acids: CASSLSSGGPLEETQYF. For the CDR3, the DNA is TGCGCCAGCAGCTTGTCTAGCGGGGGGCCCCTGGAAGAGACCCAGTACTTC. The whole variable domain, remainder taken from reference TRBV5-1 and TRBJ2-5, is KAGVTQTPRYLIKTRGQQVTLSCSPISGHRSVSWYQQTPGQGLQFLFEYFSETQRNKGNFPGRFSGRQFSNSRSEMNVSTLELGDSALYLCASSLSSGGPLEETQYFGPGTRLLVL.

CDR3 loop: CASSPMTTNTGELFF. The CDR3 DNA follows: TGTGCCAGCTCACCTATGACAACGAACACCGGGGAGCTGTTTTTT. V usage is TRBV18 and J usage is TRBJ2-2; unclear D gene. V was pared by 3 bases and J by 0 bases, with 8 bases between. Germline loops: CDR1 KGHSH, CDR2 LQKENI. The CDR3 is 15 residues long.

The chain carries TRBV18 and TRBJ1-2, with no clear D. V was clipped by 2 bases and J by 0 bases, with 7 bases between them. The CDR3 has 14 amino acids. Germline V lookup: CDR1 KGHSH, CDR2 LQKENI. The CDR3 DNA reads as TGTGCCAGCTCACCATTCCGAGCTAACTATGGCTACACCTTC. This sequence encodes CASSPFRANYGYTF.

This clone was recorded a few times. V and J are TRBV19 and TRBJ1-1, with TRBD1 identical over 11 bases. CDR3 length: 19 residues. Unmatched junction bases numbered 12, after V lost 3 bases and J lost 0 bases. Germline loops: CDR1 LNHDA, CDR2 SQIVND (reference sequence). For the CDR3, the DNA is TGTGCCAGTAGTATGGGTCCGGGACAGGGGGTAATAATGAACACTGAAGCTTTCTTT. This gives the protein CASSMGPGQGVIMNTEAFF.

CDR3 DNA sequence: TGTGCCAGCAGCTTAGGCCGGGGGACTTACAATGAGCAGTTCTTC. Translating it yields CASSLGRGTYNEQFF. The V gene is TRBV11-1, the J gene TRBJ2-1; possibly TRBD2 for D (6 bases). The V end lost 1 base, the J end lost 4 bases, and 11 bases lay between the germline ends. The CDR3 is 15 residues long. Germline CDR1 is SGHAT and CDR2 is FQDESV (reference sequence). Using reference TRBV11-1 and TRBJ2-1 for the parts outside the CDR3, the full variable domain is EAEVAQSPRYKITEKSQAVAFWCDPISGHATLYWYRQILGQGPELLVQFQDESVVDDSQLPKDRFSAERLKGVDSTLKIQPAELGDSAMYLCASSLGRGTYNEQFFGPGTRLTVL.

The chain is built from TRBV7-3 and TRBJ2-2, with 7 bases matching TRBD1. V lost 10 bases, J lost 5 bases, and 4 bases stayed unmatched. The length of the CDR3 is 12 residues. Germline CDR1 is SGHTA and CDR2 is FQGTGA. The CDR3 bases are TGTGCCACCTCGGACAGGACCGGGGAGCTGTTTTTT. Translating it yields CATSDRTGELFF.

The rearrangement joins TRBV10-3 to TRBJ2-7; weak D call: TRBD1 (5 bases). The CDR3 is 12 residues long. Germline loops: CDR1 ENHRY, CDR2 SYGVKD. The germline V and J ends were trimmed by 3 bases and 4 bases, with 7 bases remaining between them. The CDR3 DNA sequence: TGTGCCATCAGTGAAAAGGGGTACGAGCAGTACTTC. This encodes CAISEKGYEQYF.

The rearrangement uses TRBV5-1 and TRBJ2-2; D could derive from TRBD1 or TRBD2 (5 bases each). This CDR3 has 15 residues. V lost 0 bases to trimming and J lost 1 base, with 7 bases between them. The V gene's germline CDR1 is SGHRS and CDR2 YFSETQ. The CDR3 DNA follows: TGCGCCAGCAGCTTGGGAGGGGTGAACACCGGGGAGCTGTTTTTT. As protein: CASSLGGVNTGELFF.

CDR3 in amino acids: CASSLDLKGRSNYEQYF. In nucleotides, the CDR3 is TGCGCCAGCAGCTTGGACCTCAAGGGCCGCTCCAACTACGAGCAGTACTTC. V gene TRBV5-1 combines with J gene TRBJ2-7; D is unresolved. V lost 0 bases and J lost 3, with 19 bases in between. The CDR3 covers 17 residues. CDR1 and CDR2 from the germline V gene are SGHRS and YFSETQ. Based on the CDR3 plus reference TRBV5-1 and TRBJ2-7, the full variable domain is KAGVTQTPRYLIKTRGQQVTLSCSPISGHRSVSWYQQTPGQGLQFLFEYFSETQRNKGNFPGRFSGRQFSNSRSEMNVSTLELGDSALYLCASSLDLKGRSNYEQYFGPGTRLTVT.

The rearrangement uses TRBV5-5 and TRBJ1-2; no clear D gene. This CDR3 has 14 amino acids. Per the germline V gene, CDR1 is SGHKS and CDR2 is YYEKEE (reference sequence). The V end was cut by 4 bases, the J end by 2 bases, with 12 bases between. The CDR3 sequence is CASSLSHLNYGYTF. The CDR3 DNA reads TGTGCCAGCAGCCTAAGCCACTTAAACTATGGCTACACCTTC.